This passage covers 8 T cell receptor beta chains from one sample sequenced in a study of naive and memory T cell subsets. An equimolar mix of two oligonucleotides served as the beta constant-region primer for TRBC1 and TRBC2. TCRdb reprocessed the UMI-ligation and nested PCR reads via MiXCR and lists one record per CDR3 protein. In the table there are around 30,000 distinct CDR3 sequences, around 10% of which are singletons. Specimen: effector memory CD4+ T cells from blood. Stated subset: effector memory, CD45RA- CD27-. These receptors were taken from a human donor in good health.

The V and J genes are TRBV7-9 and TRBJ2-3, with D perhaps matching TRBD2 (6 bases). The V and J ends lost 2 bases and 2 bases respectively, with 11 bases between them. CDR1 and CDR2 (germline): SEHNR, FQNEAQ (reference sequence). The CDR3 spans 15 residues. The CDR3 sequence: CASSLRTGVTDTQYF. The CDR3 DNA sequence: TGTGCCAGCAGCTTACGGACGGGGGTCACAGATACGCAGTATTTT. Full variable domain (outside the CDR3, taken from reference TRBV7-9 and TRBJ2-3): DTGVSQNPRHKITKRGQNVTFRCDPISEHNRLYWYRQTLGQGPEFLTYFQNEAQLEKSRLLSDRFSAERPKGSFSTLEIQRTEQGDSAMYLCASSLRTGVTDTQYFGPGTRLTVL.

This chain uses TRBV11-2 with TRBJ1-2; weak D call: TRBD1 (5 bases). The CDR3 loop spans 13 amino acids. Trimming cost V 0 bases and J 7 bases, with 9 bases left between them. Germline lookup yields CDR1 SGHAT and CDR2 FQNNGV. The CDR3 coding sequence is TGTGCCAGCAGCTTAGAACGCAGGGCTGGCTACACCTTC. Amino acids: CASSLERRAGYTF.

The chain carries TRBV5-1 and TRBJ1-3; D is ambiguous. This CDR3 region has 15 residues. Germline V gene lookup returns CDR1 SGHRS and CDR2 YFSETQ. V lost 0 bases and J lost 0, with 7 bases in between. The CDR3 nucleotides are TGCGCCAGCAGCTTGGAGCCCGCCTCTGGAAACACCATATATTTT. Translation gives CASSLEPASGNTIYF. Based on the CDR3 plus reference TRBV5-1 and TRBJ1-3, the full variable domain is KAGVTQTPRYLIKTRGQQVTLSCSPISGHRSVSWYQQTPGQGLQFLFEYFSETQRNKGNFPGRFSGRQFSNSRSEMNVSTLELGDSALYLCASSLEPASGNTIYFGEGSWLTVV.

This clonotype was seen a few times. This chain uses TRBV12-3 or TRBV12-4 with TRBJ1-1; D is undetermined. This CDR3 has 15 amino acids. The V end was cut by 3 bases, the J end by 5 bases, with 16 bases between. The CDR3 protein is CASSFANYRETEAFF. The CDR3 DNA reads TGTGCCAGCAGTTTCGCTAACTACCGGGAGACTGAAGCTTTCTTT.

This clonotype was seen ten or more times. The chain is built from TRBV20-1 and TRBJ1-2; 8 nucleotides match TRBD1. The J segment lost 4 bases and the V segment lost 5 bases, leaving 6 bases of the junction unmatched. This CDR3 has 13 residues. Germline CDR1 and CDR2: DFQATT and SNEGSKA (reference sequence). Here the CDR3 reads CSALTGGLYGYTF. CDR3 in DNA: TGCAGTGCTCTTACAGGGGGACTCTATGGCTACACCTTC.

This clonotype was observed a few times. The chain has TRBV6-2 or TRBV6-3 and TRBJ1-5, with 8 bases identical to TRBD1. Germline CDR1 is MNHEY and CDR2 is SVGEGT. This CDR3 has 15 amino acids. The V segment lost 5 bases and the J segment 3 bases; nucleotides outside the gene matches: 6. The CDR3 is CASSPPTGDNQPQHF. CDR3 nucleotide sequence: TGTGCCAGCAGTCCCCCGACAGGGGACAATCAGCCCCAGCATTTT.

The sample holds a few counts of this clonotype. This may be a read error, as it is one base from a much larger clone. The chain couples TRBV10-3 to TRBJ2-1; 8 nucleotides agree with TRBD1. Germline CDR1 is ENHRY and CDR2 is SYGVKD. The J segment lost 7 bases and the V segment lost 8 bases, leaving 10 bases of the junction unmatched. The CDR3 loop spans 14 amino acids. The CDR3 region is CAIGQGAGANEQFF. As DNA, the CDR3 is TGTGCCATCGGGCAGGGGGCCGGAGCGAATGAGCAGTTCTTC.

The chain employs TRBV20-1 and TRBJ2-3, with D maybe TRBD1 (6 bases). Germline-derived CDR1 and CDR2 are DFQATT and SNEGSKA (reference sequence). Trimming stripped 3 bases from V and 2 bases from J, with 9 bases between. The CDR3 extends over 13 amino acids. DNA of the CDR3: TGCAGTGCTAGCCGGACAGACACAGATACGCAGTATTTT. This encodes CSASRTDTDTQYF.